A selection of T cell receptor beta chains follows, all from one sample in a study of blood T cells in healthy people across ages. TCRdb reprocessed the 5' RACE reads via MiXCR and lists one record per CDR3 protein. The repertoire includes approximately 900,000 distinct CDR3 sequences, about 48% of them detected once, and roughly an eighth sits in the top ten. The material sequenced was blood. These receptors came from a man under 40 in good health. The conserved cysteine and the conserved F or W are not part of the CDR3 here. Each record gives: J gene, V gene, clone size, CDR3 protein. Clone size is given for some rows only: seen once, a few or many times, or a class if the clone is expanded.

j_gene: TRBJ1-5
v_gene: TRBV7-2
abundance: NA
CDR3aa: ASSRGHRENQPQH

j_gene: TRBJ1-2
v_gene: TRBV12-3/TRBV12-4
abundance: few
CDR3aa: ASSLAGQGVNYGYT

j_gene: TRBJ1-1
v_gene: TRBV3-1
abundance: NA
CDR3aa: ASSPPGQLNTEAF

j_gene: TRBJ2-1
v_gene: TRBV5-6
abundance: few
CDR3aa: ASSLGRAGNEQF

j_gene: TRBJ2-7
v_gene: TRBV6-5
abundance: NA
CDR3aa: ACSYQRGSYEQY

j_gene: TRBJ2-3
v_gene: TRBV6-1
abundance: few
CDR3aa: ASRTGRMDTDTQY

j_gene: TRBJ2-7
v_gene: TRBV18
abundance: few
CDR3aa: ASSSFPGQSYEQY

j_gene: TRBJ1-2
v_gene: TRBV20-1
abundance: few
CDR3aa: SARDPAEANYGYT

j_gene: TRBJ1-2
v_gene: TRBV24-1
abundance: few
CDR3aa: ATSDLGVNGYT

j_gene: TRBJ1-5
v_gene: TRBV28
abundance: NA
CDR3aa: ASSLPTTGQPQH

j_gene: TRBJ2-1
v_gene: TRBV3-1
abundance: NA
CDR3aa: ASSPQDYEQF

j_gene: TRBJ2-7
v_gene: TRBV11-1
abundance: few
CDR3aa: ASSDRQGDSYEQY

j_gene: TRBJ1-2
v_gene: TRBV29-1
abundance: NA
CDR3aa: SGSVSNYGYT

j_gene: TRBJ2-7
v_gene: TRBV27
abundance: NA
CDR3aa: ASSPGDNPSEQY

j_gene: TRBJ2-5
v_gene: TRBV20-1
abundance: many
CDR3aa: SARGPTGESETQY

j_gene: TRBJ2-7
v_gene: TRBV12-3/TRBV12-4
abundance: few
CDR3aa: ASSEGQARPYEQY

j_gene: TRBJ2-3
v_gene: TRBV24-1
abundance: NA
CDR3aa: ATSDRTGESTDTQY

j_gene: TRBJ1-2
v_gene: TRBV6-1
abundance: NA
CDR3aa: ASSGLTGQGQFYGYT

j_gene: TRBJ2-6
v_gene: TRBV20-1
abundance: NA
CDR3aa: SARVVGLPISGANVPT

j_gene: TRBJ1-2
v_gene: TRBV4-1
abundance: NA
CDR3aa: ASSQDVQAGGYGYT

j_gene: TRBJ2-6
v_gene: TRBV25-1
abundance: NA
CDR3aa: ASNGQAGANVLT

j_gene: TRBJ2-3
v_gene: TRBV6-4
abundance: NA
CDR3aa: ASSGGAGGYPSTDTQY

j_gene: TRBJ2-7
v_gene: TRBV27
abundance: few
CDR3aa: ASSLFRGGEQY

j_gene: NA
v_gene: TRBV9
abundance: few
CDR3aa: ASSDDYRETQY

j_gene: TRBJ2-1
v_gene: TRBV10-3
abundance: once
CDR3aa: AISTGGRNNEQF

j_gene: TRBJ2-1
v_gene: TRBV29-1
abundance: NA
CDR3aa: SLRQGKGDEQF

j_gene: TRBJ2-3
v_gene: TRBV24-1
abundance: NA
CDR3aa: ATSDSRAPTQY

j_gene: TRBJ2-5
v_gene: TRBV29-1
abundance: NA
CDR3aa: TVVGNTYEQY

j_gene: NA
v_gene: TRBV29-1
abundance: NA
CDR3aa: SANPGTGTETQY

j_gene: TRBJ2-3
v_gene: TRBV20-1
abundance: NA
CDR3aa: SARDVGSGESKDTQY

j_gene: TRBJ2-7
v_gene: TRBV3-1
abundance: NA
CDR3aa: ASSQDGGDGGEQY

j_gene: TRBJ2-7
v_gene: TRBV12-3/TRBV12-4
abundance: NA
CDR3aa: ASSFYPGDYEQY

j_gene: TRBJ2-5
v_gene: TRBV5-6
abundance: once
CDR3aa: ASSLITGGFQETQY

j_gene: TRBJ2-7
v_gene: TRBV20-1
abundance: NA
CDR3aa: SARGGGDYEQY

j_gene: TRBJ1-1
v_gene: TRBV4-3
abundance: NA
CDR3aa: ASSQTGVNTEAF

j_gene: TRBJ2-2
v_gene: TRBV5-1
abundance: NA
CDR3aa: ASKVRDNTGELF

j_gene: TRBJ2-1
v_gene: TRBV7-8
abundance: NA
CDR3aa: ASSSTGQGIYNEQF

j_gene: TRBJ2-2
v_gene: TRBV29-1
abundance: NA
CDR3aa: SVVAGGGMAGELF

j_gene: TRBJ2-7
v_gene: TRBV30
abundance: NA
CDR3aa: AWSRDLLNYEQY

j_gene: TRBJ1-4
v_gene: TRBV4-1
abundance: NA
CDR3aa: ASSPGRGTNEKLF

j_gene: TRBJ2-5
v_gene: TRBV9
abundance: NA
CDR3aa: ASSVGTSGGETQY